This T cell receptor beta chain came from a study of PD-1 blockade in mismatch repair-deficient tumors. Using immunoSEQ multiplex PCR, the repertoire was profiled, and TCRdb retains in-frame clones only, with some absent. The profile shows tens of thousands of clones, more than 75% of them singletons. CDR1 and CDR2 from the germline V gene are SGHTA and FQGNSA. The junction had 11 bases not matched to a gene; V was cut back by 3 bases and J by 4 bases. The CDR3 contains 16 residues. The sequencing here drew on peripheral blood, taken 4 weeks after starting pembrolizumab. The chain links TRBV7-2 to TRBJ2-7, with 8 positions matching TRBD2. This receptor was obtained from an adult with mismatch repair-deficient cancer. The CDR3 spells CASSLDESGSGYEQYF. The CDR3 bases are TGTGCCAGCAGCTTGGACGAAAGCGGGAGTGGGTACGAGCAGTACTTC.